The rows below give T cell receptor beta chains drawn from one sample of a study of T-cell memory formation after mild COVID-19. TCRdb called the 5' RACE reads again in MiXCR, with one record for every CDR3 protein. The sample lists roughly 110,000 distinct CDR3 sequences, over 15% occurring once. The sample consisted of PBMCs or a T cell subset sorted from them (not recorded which). These TCRs come from an adult woman who had mild COVID-19 (a few samples of this study predate the infection). Cell type and time point are not known. Both conserved end residues are part of each CDR3. The D gene is left open where the match is weak. Part of the rows lack a size; the others show once, few, many or a class for expanded clones.

d_call	v_call	clone_size	j_call	cdr3_aa	cdr3_nt
NA	TRBV7-9	NA	TRBJ2-7	CASSFDESYEQYF	TGTGCCAGCAGCTTCGATGAGTCCTACGAGCAGTACTTC
TRBD1	TRBV12-3/TRBV12-4	NA	TRBJ2-1	CASSWDRGHYMVDEQFF	TGTGCCAGCAGTTGGGACAGGGGGCATTACATGGTCGATGAGCAGTTCTTC
TRBD1	TRBV9	NA	TRBJ2-2	CASSVAGTGDTGELFF	TGTGCCAGCAGCGTAGCTGGGACAGGGGACACCGGGGAGCTGTTTTTT
NA	TRBV7-9	many	TRBJ2-3	CASSLAVDTQYF	TGTGCCAGCAGCTTAGCCGTAGATACGCAGTATTTT
TRBD2	TRBV12-3/TRBV12-4	NA	TRBJ2-7	CASAPGTSGSYEQYF	TGTGCCAGCGCCCCGGGGACTAGCGGGAGCTACGAGCAGTACTTC
NA	TRBV7-9	NA	TRBJ2-1	CASSLPEYNEQFF	TGTGCCAGCAGCTTACCAGAGTACAATGAGCAGTTCTTC
NA	TRBV4-1	NA	TRBJ2-7	CASSQVKGSYEQYF	TGCGCCAGCAGCCAAGTGAAGGGGTCCTACGAGCAGTACTTC
NA	TRBV15	few	TRBJ2-7	CATSNVPYEQYF	TGTGCCACCAGCAATGTCCCCTACGAGCAGTACTTC
NA	TRBV11-2	NA	TRBJ2-3	CASSLGPGGADTQYF	TGTGCCAGCAGCTTAGGCCCTGGGGGAGCGGATACGCAGTATTTT
NA	TRBV12-3/TRBV12-4	NA	TRBJ1-5	CASSFDRNQPQHF	TGTGCCAGCAGTTTTGACAGGAATCAGCCCCAGCATTTT
NA	TRBV11-2	NA	TRBJ2-1	CASSLTEWSEQFF	TGTGCCAGCAGCTTAACCGAATGGAGTGAGCAGTTCTTC
TRBD2	TRBV15	NA	TRBJ2-1	CATSISGIDEQFF	TGTGCCACCAGCATTAGCGGGATCGATGAGCAGTTCTTC
NA	TRBV5-1	NA	TRBJ2-7	CASSSWAGEFYEQYF	TGCGCCAGCAGCTCGTGGGCAGGGGAGTTCTACGAGCAGTACTTC
NA	TRBV7-6	NA	TRBJ1-1	CASSLGESDTEAFF	TGTGCCAGCAGCTTAGGGGAGTCGGACACTGAAGCTTTCTTT
TRBD1	TRBV5-1	NA	TRBJ2-7	CASSNGQGVYEQYF	TGCGCCAGCAGCAACGGACAGGGAGTCTACGAGCAGTACTTC
TRBD1	TRBV29-1	NA	TRBJ2-3	CSVTEGASSDTQYF	TGCAGCGTGACTGAGGGGGCTTCTTCAGATACGCAGTATTTT